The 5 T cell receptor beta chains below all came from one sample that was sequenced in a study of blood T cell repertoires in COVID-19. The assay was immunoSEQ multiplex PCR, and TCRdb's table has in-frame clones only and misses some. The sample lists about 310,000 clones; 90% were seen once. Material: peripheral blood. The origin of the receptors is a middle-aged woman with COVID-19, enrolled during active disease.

This CDR3 reads CASSYSGQDYGYTF. Written as DNA, the CDR3 is TGTGCCAGCAGTTACTCGGGACAGGACTATGGCTACACCTTC. The rearrangement uses TRBV6-5 and TRBJ1-2; TRBD1 agrees at 8 bases. V gave up 0 bases and J gave up 3 bases; unmatched junction bases: 0. The germline gives CDR1 MNHEY, CDR2 SVGAGI. The CDR3 loop spans 14 amino acids.

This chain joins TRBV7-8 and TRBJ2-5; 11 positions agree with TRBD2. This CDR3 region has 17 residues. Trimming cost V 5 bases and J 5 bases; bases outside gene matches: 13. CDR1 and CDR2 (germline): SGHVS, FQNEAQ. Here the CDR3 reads CASSASSGRYSRETQYF. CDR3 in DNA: TGTGCCAGCAGCGCGTCTAGCGGGAGGTACTCGAGGGAGACCCAGTACTTC.

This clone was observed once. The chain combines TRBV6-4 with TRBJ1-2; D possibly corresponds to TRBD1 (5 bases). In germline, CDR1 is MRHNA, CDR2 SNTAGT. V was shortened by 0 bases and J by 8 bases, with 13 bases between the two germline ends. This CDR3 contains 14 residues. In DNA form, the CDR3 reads TGTGCCAGCAGTGACTCCCAGGGTAGTGACGGCTACACCTTC. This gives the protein CASSDSQGSDGYTF.

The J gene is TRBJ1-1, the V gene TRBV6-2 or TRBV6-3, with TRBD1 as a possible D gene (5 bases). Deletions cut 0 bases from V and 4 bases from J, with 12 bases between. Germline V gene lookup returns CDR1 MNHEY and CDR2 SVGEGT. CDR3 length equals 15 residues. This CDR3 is CASSYSSDSTTEAFF. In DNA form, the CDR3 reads TGTGCCAGCAGTTACTCGTCCGACAGTACCACTGAAGCTTTCTTT.

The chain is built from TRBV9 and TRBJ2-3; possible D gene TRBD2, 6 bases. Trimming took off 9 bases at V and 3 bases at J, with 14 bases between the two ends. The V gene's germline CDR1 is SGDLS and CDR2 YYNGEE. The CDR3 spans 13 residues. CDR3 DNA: TGTGCCATCCTGGGACTCAAGACAGATACGCAGTATTTT. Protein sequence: CAILGLKTDTQYF.